Listed below are T cell receptor beta chains from one sample, sequenced in a study of blood T cell repertoires in COVID-19. Data came from immunoSEQ multiplex PCR; TCRdb stores just in-frame clones and leaves some out. This table has roughly 400,000 clones, 80% to 90% appearing once. Sample: PBMCs or T cells enriched from blood (not recorded which). The receptors originated from a man aged 30 to 39 who had recovered from COVID-19. Each CDR3 is given with its conserved first and last residue. Each record gives: D gene, J gene, clone size, V gene, CDR3 DNA, CDR3 protein. The D gene is left open where the match is weak. For some rows the clone size is stated as once, few or many, or as a class when expanded; others skip it.

>TRBD1|TRBJ1-1|once|TRBV6-1
TGTGCCAGCAGTGAAGCGGGGTCCTACCGGGACAGCTTAATGAACACTGAAGCTTTCTTT
CASSEAGSYRDSLMNTEAFF
>TRBD2|TRBJ2-5|.|TRBV7-2
TGTGCCAGCAGCTTAGTAGCGGGAGGGTTAGAGACCCAGTACTTC
CASSLVAGGLETQYF
>TRBD2|TRBJ2-1|once|TRBV5-1
TGCGCCAGCAGCTGGGACTATTACAATGAGCAGTTCTTC
CASSWDYYNEQFF
>TRBD2|TRBJ2-3|.|TRBV28
TGTGCCAGCAGTTTTGGGACTATCCCACAAGATACGCAGTATTTT
CASSFGTIPQDTQYF
>.|TRBJ2-5|.|TRBV4-1
TGCGCCAGCAGCCAAGGACAGCAACAAGAGACCCAGTACTTC
CASSQGQQQETQYF
>TRBD2|TRBJ2-7|.|TRBV5-1
TGCGCCAGCTGCCTCTCCTCTAGCGGGACATACGAGCAGTACTTC
CASCLSSSGTYEQYF
>.|TRBJ2-7|.|TRBV19
TGTGCCAGTAGTGTTGGGTGGGCCAAAGACTACGAGCAGTACTTC
CASSVGWAKDYEQYF
>.|TRBJ2-2|.|TRBV6-5
TGTGCCAGCAGTTACGACTATCACGGCACCGGGGAGCTGTTTTTT
CASSYDYHGTGELFF
>TRBD1|TRBJ2-2|.|TRBV4-1
TGCGCCAGCAGCCTCTCTAGACAGGGCACCGGGGAGCTGTTTTTT
CASSLSRQGTGELFF
>TRBD1|TRBJ1-3|.|TRBV30
TGTGCCTGCCCGACAGGGCCAGGAAACACCATATATTTT
CACPTGPGNTIYF
>.|TRBJ2-1|.|TRBV5-1
TGCGCCAGCAGCTTGGGCCAGAATGACTACAATGAGCAGTTCTTC
CASSLGQNDYNEQFF
>TRBD1|TRBJ2-7|.|TRBV29-1
TGCAGCGTAGAAACACAGGGGGTGCCCTACGAGCAGTACTTC
CSVETQGVPYEQYF
>TRBD1|TRBJ1-1|.|TRBV28
TGTGCCAGCAGTTCCGCGGCCGGGACAGGGAGGACTGAAGCTTTCTTT
CASSSAAGTGRTEAFF
>.|TRBJ1-4|.|TRBV6-5
TGTGCCAGCAGTCCGGGACACGGACTGTTTTTT
CASSPGHGLFF
>.|TRBJ2-7|.|TRBV11-2
TGTGCCAGCAGCTTTGCGGACAGCTCCTACGAGCAGTACTTC
CASSFADSSYEQYF
>TRBD2|TRBJ2-1|.|TRBV27
TGTGCCAGCACCCATAGCGGGAGGGGGAATGAGCAGTTCTTC
CASTHSGRGNEQFF
>.|TRBJ2-2|.|TRBV21-1
TGTGCCAGCAGCAAAGACAGTAGCGGGGCCTTTAACACCGGGGAGCTGTTTTTT
CASSKDSSGAFNTGELFF
>TRBD1|TRBJ1-5|.|TRBV28
TGTGCCAGCAGGAGGGGACAGCCAGAACAGCCCCAGCATTTT
CASRRGQPEQPQHF
>TRBD1|TRBJ2-7|.|TRBV28
TGTGCCACCAGGGGGACAGCACACTACGAGCAGTACTTC
CATRGTAHYEQYF
>TRBD1|TRBJ1-2|.|TRBV24-1
TGTGCCACCAGTGATTCACTAGGGACAGGGGCGGGTGGCTACACCTTC
CATSDSLGTGAGGYTF
>.|TRBJ1-2|.|TRBV28
TGTGCCAGCAGTCCCTGGGGGGACGGGGTAGGCTACACCTTC
CASSPWGDGVGYTF
>TRBD1|TRBJ1-5|.|TRBV6-5
TGTGCCAGCAGTTACTCGATTCAGGGGGGCAATCAGCCCCAGCATTTT
CASSYSIQGGNQPQHF
>.|TRBJ1-1|.|TRBV5-1
TGCGCCAGCACCCCCGGCGGGGGGGTGAACACTGAAGCTTTCTTT
CASTPGGGVNTEAFF
>.|TRBJ1-2|.|TRBV28
TGTGCCAGCAGTTTTCCCGCTACAGGGAGCTATGGCTACACCTTC
CASSFPATGSYGYTF
>.|TRBJ2-7|.|TRBV16
TGTGCCAGCAGCCTCAGGGACACCAGCTCCTACGAGCAGTACTTC
CASSLRDTSSYEQYF
>TRBD2|TRBJ2-7|few|TRBV4-1
TGCGCCAGCAGCCAAGATGTGACTAGCGGGAGGGGTTATTTATACGAGCAGTACTTC
CASSQDVTSGRGYLYEQYF
>TRBD1|TRBJ2-1|.|TRBV4-2
TGTGCCAGCAGCCAACAAGGGACAGGGAGGAACAATGAGCAGTTCTTC
CASSQQGTGRNNEQFF
>.|TRBJ1-2|once|TRBV10-2
TGCGCCAGCAGTGGGGCCAGCAACTATGGCTACACCTTC
CASSGASNYGYTF
>.|TRBJ2-7|.|TRBV5-4
TGTGCCAGCATGGGGGGCTCCTACGAGCAGTACTTC
CASMGGSYEQYF
>TRBD1|TRBJ2-7|.|TRBV9
TGTGCCAGCAGCCAGACAGGGGGCGCTGACCACGAGCAGTACTTC
CASSQTGGADHEQYF
>.|TRBJ2-1|.|TRBV28
TGTGCCAGCAGTCCCCCAACAGGTATACACAATGAGCAGTTCTTC
CASSPPTGIHNEQFF
>.|TRBJ2-3|.|TRBV4-2
TGTGCCAGCAGCCAAGAATCTAGTTGGTCAGATACGCAGTATTTT
CASSQESSWSDTQYF
>.|TRBJ2-1|.|TRBV19
TGTGCCAGTAGTATTGTAGCGTCGGACTCCTACAATGAGCAGTTCTTC
CASSIVASDSYNEQFF
>TRBD2|TRBJ2-1|.|TRBV7-2
TGTGCCAGCAGTCTAATGACTAGCGGGACGGGGGTTGAGCAGTTCTTC
CASSLMTSGTGVEQFF
>.|TRBJ1-1|.|TRBV3-1/TRBV3-2
TGTGCCAGCAGCCAAGCTAGCGCGACTGAAGCTTTCTTT
CASSQASATEAFF
>.|TRBJ1-5|.|TRBV7-8
TGTGCCAGCAGCTTAGACCGACTGTATGATCAGCCCCAGCATTTT
CASSLDRLYDQPQHF